The sequence of this T cell receptor beta chain was determined in a study of blood T cell repertoires in COVID-19. Study-level information: Italy, Spain and the United States were the sources of the convalescent and acute COVID-19 samples. Sources were T cells, B-cell-depleted T cells, or PBMCs; the material itself was cDNA or gDNA.

Germline CDR1 and CDR2: DFQATT and SNEGSKA (reference sequence). V was trimmed by 3 bases and J by 3 bases, leaving 6 bases between them. This CDR3 contains 11 residues. Source study methods: Reference gene primer amplification yielded estimated nucleated cell counts. Assay used: immunoSEQ multiplex PCR; TCRdb lists only in-frame clones, some missing. The DNA was the basis for D and trimming; V, J and clone size are from that table. The table lists nearly 80,000 clones, roughly 80% of them singletons. The TCR sequence derives from a woman in her 70s with acute or convalescent COVID-19. The sample taken for sequencing was peripheral blood. V gene TRBV20-1 combines with J gene TRBJ2-7; D is unresolved. CDR3 in DNA: TGCAGTGCTAGGTCGGGCTACGAGCAGTACTTC. It specifies CSARSGYEQYF.